Reported below is one T cell receptor (beta chain). Its antigen remains unidentified. The record has no base qualities; no much larger clone is one base away. This specimen belongs to a study of blood T cell repertoires in COVID-19 (dated by TCRdb to about 2020). Turning to the overall study: Collaborator samples came from the United States, Italy and Spain and covered acute and convalescent phases of COVID-19. Where HLA class I and class II types were available, the types were taken from metadata supplied by the sample provider, not from assay-based typing. Samples came from the ongoing ImmuneRACE study (first 160 participants) plus 1,254 subjects from 6 global collaborators. The prospective study material was composed of cDNA or gDNA derived from T cells, B-cell-depleted T cells, or PBMCs. Nearly every sample came with metadata listing a de-identified subject ID, COVID-19 status, age in years and sex. Subjects who had been exposed to COVID-19, were actively infected with it, or had recovered from it provided the deeply sampled blood TCRbeta repertoires that made up the dataset. The repertoires were released in a freely available public database meant as a resource for research on the immune response to SARS-CoV-2.

Based on the germline V gene, the CDR1 and CDR2 sequences are MGHRA and YSYEKL. The CDR3, from cysteine to phenylalanine, totals 18 residues. The sequence is cut down to CDR3 DNA, 54 bases in frame from base 1. Cut back by 4 bases and 8 bases, the V and J ends lie 27 bases apart. Collaborating institutions collected whole blood in K2EDTA tubes following their own protocols. For TCRbeta analysis, collaborator samples were shipped as frozen whole blood, as isolated PBMCs, or as DNA extracted from either sample type. The research as a whole found: How much clinical and demographic metadata was included differed by source and by participant, and the metadata was provided uncurated.

TCRbeta CDR3 regions were amplified from genomic DNA using the immunoSEQ Assay, a bias-controlled multiplex PCR. The authors processed their data as follows. The number of nucleated cells in each sample was estimated by amplification of reference gene primers within the assay. To quantify the absolute abundance of each unique TCRbeta CDR3 rearrangement, sequence reads were collapsed and filtered. Productive Simpson clonality was computed per sample as the square root of Simpson's diversity index over productive rearrangements. Held by TCRdb, this immuneACCESS table contains in-frame sequences only and omits some clones. Under half of the omission traces to an unresolved V gene where checked; the cause of the rest is unknown. The DNA gave D and trimming, while V, J and clone size come from that table. The sample table holds around 80,000 clones, of which 82% were seen once. The ten largest clones represent about 10% of the sample.

The V and J genes are TRBV4-1 and TRBJ1-5; 6 matching bases give a weak D call of TRBD1. The sample consisted of peripheral blood. This TCR was recovered from a man aged 55 to 69 with acute or convalescent COVID-19. The encoded CDR3 is CASSRFTQGLRGVEPQHF. The DNA sequence reads TGCGCCAGCAGCCGTTTTACTCAGGGGTTAAGGGGTGTGGAGCCCCAGCATTTT.